The text below deals with one T cell receptor (beta chain). The V gene end was trimmed by 10 bases and the J gene end by 3 bases; junction bases not matched to a gene: 6. CDR1 and CDR2 from the germline V gene are LNHDA and SQIVND (reference sequence). The CDR3 totals 13 residues. This sample was taken from a study of blood T cell repertoires in COVID-19. Study in general: Spain, Italy and the United States supplied samples that represented acute and convalescent COVID-19. Sample material is recorded as cDNA or gDNA derived from T cells, B-cell-depleted T cells, or PBMCs.

Original processing notes: Nucleated cell counts were estimated from reference gene primer amplification. The assay was immunoSEQ multiplex PCR, and TCRdb's table has in-frame clones only and misses some. The V and J calls and clone size are taken from that table; D and trimming were inferred from the DNA. The sample includes 150,000 to 200,000 clones, 86% of them seen just once. The sequence was collected from a man between 18 and 35 years old with acute or convalescent COVID-19. The chain links TRBV19 to TRBJ1-1; 9 nucleotides line up with TRBD1. The sample consisted of peripheral blood. The CDR3 coding sequence is TGTGCCACCCTACAGGGGGCCGACACTGAAGCTTTCTTT. Encoded protein: CATLQGADTEAFF.